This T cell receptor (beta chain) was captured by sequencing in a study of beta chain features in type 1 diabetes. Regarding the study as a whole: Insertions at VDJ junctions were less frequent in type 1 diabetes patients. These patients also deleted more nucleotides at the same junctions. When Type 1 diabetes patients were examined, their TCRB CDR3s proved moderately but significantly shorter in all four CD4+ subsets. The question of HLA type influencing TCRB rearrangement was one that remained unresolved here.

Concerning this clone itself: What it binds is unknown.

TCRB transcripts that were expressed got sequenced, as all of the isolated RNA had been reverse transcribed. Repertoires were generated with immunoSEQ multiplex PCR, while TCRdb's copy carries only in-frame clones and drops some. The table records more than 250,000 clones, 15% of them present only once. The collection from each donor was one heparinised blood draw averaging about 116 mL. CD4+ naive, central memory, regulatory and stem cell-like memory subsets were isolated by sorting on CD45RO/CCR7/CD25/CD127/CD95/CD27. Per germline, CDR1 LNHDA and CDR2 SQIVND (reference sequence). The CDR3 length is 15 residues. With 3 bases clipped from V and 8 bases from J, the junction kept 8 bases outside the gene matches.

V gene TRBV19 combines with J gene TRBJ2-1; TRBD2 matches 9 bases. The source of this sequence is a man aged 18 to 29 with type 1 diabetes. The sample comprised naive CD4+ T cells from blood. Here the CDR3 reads CASSILAGAVYEQFF. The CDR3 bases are TGTGCCAGTAGTATTTTAGCGGGAGCAGTATATGAGCAGTTCTTC. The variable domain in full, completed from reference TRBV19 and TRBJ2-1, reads DGGITQSPKYLFRKEGQNVTLSCEQNLNHDAMYWYRQDPGQGLRLIYYSQIVNDFQKGDIAEGYSVSREKKESFPLTVTSAQKNPTAFYLCASSILAGAVYEQFFGPGTRLTVL.